This TCR beta chain was captured in a study of shared clonotypes between healthy human individuals. This clone has only a few counts. Germline loops: CDR1 SGHVS, CDR2 FNYEAQ. The CDR3 is 11 residues long. V lost 4 bases and J lost 4, with 4 bases in between. An assay was performed, and its level was deep. The material for each subset, its genomic DNA, was split evenly across several immunoSEQ plates. The assay was immunoSEQ multiplex PCR, and TCRdb's table has in-frame clones only and misses some. This table has about 500,000 clones, roughly three quarters appearing once. None of the donors, who were healthy HIV-negative adults, had recently had acute infections or vaccinations.

The clonotype comes from a woman aged 40-49 years in good health. Some clones in this sample may be carry-over from other donors' samples. The specimen was PBMCs. The chain couples TRBV7-6 to TRBJ1-2, with unresolved D. The CDR3 sequence: CASSSGYGYTF. As DNA, the CDR3 is TGTGCCAGCAGCTCTGGCTATGGCTACACCTTC.